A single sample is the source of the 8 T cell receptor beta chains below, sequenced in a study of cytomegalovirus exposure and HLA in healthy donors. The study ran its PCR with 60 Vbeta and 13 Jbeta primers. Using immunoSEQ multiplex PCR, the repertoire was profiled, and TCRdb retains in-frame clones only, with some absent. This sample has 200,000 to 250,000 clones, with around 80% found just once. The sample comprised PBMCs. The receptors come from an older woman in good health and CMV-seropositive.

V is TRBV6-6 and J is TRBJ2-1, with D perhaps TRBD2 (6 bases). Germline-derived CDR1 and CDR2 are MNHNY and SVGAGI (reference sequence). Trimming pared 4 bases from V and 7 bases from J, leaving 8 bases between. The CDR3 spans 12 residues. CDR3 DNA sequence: TGTGCCAGCAGTTTTGGGGGGAATGAGCAGTTCTTC. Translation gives CASSFGGNEQFF.

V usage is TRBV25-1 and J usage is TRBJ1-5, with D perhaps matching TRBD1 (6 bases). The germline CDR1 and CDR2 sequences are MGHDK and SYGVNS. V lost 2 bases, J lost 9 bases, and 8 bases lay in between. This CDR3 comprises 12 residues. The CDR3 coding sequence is TGTGCCAGCAGTGAAAGGGGGAGGCCCCAGCATTTT. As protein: CASSERGRPQHF. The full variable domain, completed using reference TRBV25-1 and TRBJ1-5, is EADIYQTPRYLVIGTGKKITLECSQTMGHDKMYWYQQDPGMELHLIHYSYGVNSTEKGDLSSESTVSRIRTEHFPLTLESARPSHTSQYLCASSERGRPQHFGDGTRLSIL.

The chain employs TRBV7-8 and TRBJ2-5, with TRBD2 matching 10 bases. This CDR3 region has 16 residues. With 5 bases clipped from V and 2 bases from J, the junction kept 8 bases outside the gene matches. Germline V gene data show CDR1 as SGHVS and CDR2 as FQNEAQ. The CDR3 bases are TGTGCCAGCAGCGCACAAACACTAGCGGGGCAAGAGACCCAGTACTTC. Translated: CASSAQTLAGQETQYF.

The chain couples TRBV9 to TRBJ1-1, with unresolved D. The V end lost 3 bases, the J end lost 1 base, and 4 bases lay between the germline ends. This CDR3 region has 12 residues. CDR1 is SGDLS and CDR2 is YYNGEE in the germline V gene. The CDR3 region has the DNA TGTGCCAGCAGCGAACAGAACACTGAAGCTTTCTTT. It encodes CASSEQNTEAFF.

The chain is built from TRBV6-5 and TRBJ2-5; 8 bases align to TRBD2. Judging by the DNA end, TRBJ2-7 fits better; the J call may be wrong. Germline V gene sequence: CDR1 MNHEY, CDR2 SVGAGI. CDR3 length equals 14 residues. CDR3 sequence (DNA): TGTGCCAGCAGTCAAAGCGGGGGTTCCTACGAGCAGTACTTC. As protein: CASSQSGGSYEQYF.

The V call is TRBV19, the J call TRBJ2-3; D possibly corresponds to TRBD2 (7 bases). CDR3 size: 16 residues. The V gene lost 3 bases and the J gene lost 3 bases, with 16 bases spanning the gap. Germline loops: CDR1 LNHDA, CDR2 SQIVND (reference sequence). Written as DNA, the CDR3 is TGTGCCAGTAGTATCCGTCCCAAGGGGGGGACAGATACGCAGTATTTT. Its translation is CASSIRPKGGTDTQYF. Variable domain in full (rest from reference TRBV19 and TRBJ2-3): DGGITQSPKYLFRKEGQNVTLSCEQNLNHDAMYWYRQDPGQGLRLIYYSQIVNDFQKGDIAEGYSVSREKKESFPLTVTSAQKNPTAFYLCASSIRPKGGTDTQYFGPGTRLTVL.

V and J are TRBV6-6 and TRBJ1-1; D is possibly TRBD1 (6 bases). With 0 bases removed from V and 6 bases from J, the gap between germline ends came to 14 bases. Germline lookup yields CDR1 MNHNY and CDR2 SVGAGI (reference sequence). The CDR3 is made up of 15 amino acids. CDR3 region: CASSYSPGAGAEAFF. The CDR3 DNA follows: TGTGCCAGCAGTTACTCCCCAGGGGCTGGCGCTGAAGCTTTCTTT.

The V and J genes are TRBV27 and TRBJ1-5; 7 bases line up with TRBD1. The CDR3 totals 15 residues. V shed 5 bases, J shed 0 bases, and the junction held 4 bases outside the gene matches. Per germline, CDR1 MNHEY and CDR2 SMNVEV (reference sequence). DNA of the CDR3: TGTGCCAGCAGTCCCGGGACAGCTAGCAATCAGCCCCAGCATTTT. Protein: CASSPGTASNQPQHF.